This TCR beta chain was observed in a study of PD-1 blockade in mismatch repair-deficient tumors (dated by TCRdb to 2016 to 2017). With respect to the entire study: The trial enrolled 86 consecutive patients with roughly twelve mismatch repair-deficient cancer types between September 2013 and 2016, all previously treated and progressing. Deep sequencing of TCR CDR3 regions was used to track tumor-associated T cell clones in peripheral blood of patients responding to PD-1 blockade.

With respect to this clone: Its target antigen remains unknown. Base qualities are not at hand, and no much larger clone is one base apart.

Libraries were built with the immunoSEQ multiplex PCR assay. TCRdb provides this immuneACCESS table in a form limited to in-frame rearrangements. Some clones are lacking; in checked studies, under half of them reflect an unresolved V gene, and why the rest are absent is not known. Recorded for this sample are some 66,000 clones; about 91% of them occurred a single time. In total, the top ten clones hold about 15% of the sample. Results the study describes overall, beyond this receptor: Rapid expansion after pembrolizumab followed by contraction, generally before radiologic responses, was shown by tumor-resident clones, which were often undetectable in blood before treatment.

For each enrolled patient, mismatch repair deficiency was established using either polymerase chain reaction or immunohistochemistry. Three patients who responded to pembrolizumab therapy underwent TCR sequencing. Pembrolizumab PD-1 blockade was prospectively tested in advanced mismatch repair-deficient cancers, regardless of tissue of origin, in the phase II trial. Peripheral blood T cell samples were gathered serially, both before PD-1 blockade started and at multiple time points afterward. The timing of each blood sample was reported as weeks after the first dose of pembrolizumab. The CDR3 contains 15 residues, cysteine and phenylalanine counted. Only CDR3 DNA remains: 45 bases, in frame from the first base. Compared with germline, V lacks 6 bases and J lacks 3 bases; bases without a gene match: 8. CDR1 is given as MNHNY and CDR2 as SVGAGI, both from the germline V gene (reference sequence).

Material: peripheral blood, obtained 52 weeks after starting pembrolizumab. This clonotype originated in an adult with mismatch repair-deficient cancer. Rearrangement joined TRBV6-6 to TRBJ2-1, with 7 bases matching TRBD1. This receptor has the CDR3 CASRVTGTDYNEQFF. The nucleotides read TGTGCCAGCAGAGTGACCGGGACAGACTACAATGAGCAGTTCTTC.